These T cell receptor beta chains were read from a single sample in a study of shared clonotypes between healthy human individuals. The table came from immunoSEQ multiplex PCR; TCRdb's copy has only in-frame clones and leaves some out. The sample carries approximately 590,000 clones, 95% to 96% recorded once. The sample comprised naive CD8+ T cells sorted from blood. Receptors originate from a woman under 40 in good health. CDR3s include the opening cysteine and the closing phenylalanine or tryptophan. Each record gives: D gene, clone size, V gene, J gene, CDR3 DNA, CDR3 protein. D genes are given only for firm matches. Clone size is shown for a subset of rows, as once, few, many or a class of expanded clone.

>.|.|TRBV21-1|TRBJ1-5
TGTGCCAGCAGCGGCGGGGACAATCAGCCCCAGCATTTT
CASSGGDNQPQHF
>.|.|TRBV28|TRBJ1-2
TGTGCCAGCAGCCACCCGGACCCAAACTATGGCTACACCTTC
CASSHPDPNYGYTF
>TRBD1|.|TRBV6-1|TRBJ1-2
TGTGCCAGCAGTGTTAGGCAGGGGGCTTGGGGCTACACCTTC
CASSVRQGAWGYTF
>.|.|TRBV19|TRBJ1-2
TGTGCCAGTAGTTCGGTACAGGGACTCTTTGAATATGGCTACACCTTC
CASSSVQGLFEYGYTF
>.|.|TRBV6-5|TRBJ2-3
TGTGCCAGCAGTTACTCCCCCACAGATACGCAGTATTTT
CASSYSPTDTQYF
>.|.|TRBV19|TRBJ1-1
TGTGCCACCAGTGGGGGGACTGAAGCTTTCTTT
CATSGGTEAFF
>TRBD1|.|TRBV6-5|TRBJ2-1
TGTGCCAGCAGTTACTCGACAGGGGAGATCAACAATGAGCAGTTCTTC
CASSYSTGEINNEQFF
>.|.|TRBV27|TRBJ2-5
TGTGCCAGCAGGTCCCGCGGCAGGGTTGAGACCCAGTACTTC
CASRSRGRVETQYF
>TRBD2|.|TRBV28|TRBJ2-7
TGTGCCAGCAGTTTCCTAGCGGGAAGCTCCTACGAGCAGTACTTC
CASSFLAGSSYEQYF
>.|.|TRBV12-2|TRBJ1-1
TGTGCAAGTCGCTCGGGACGGCGGCGCACTGAAGCTTTCTTT
CASRSGRRRTEAFF
>.|.|TRBV7-6|TRBJ2-7
TGTGCCAGCAGCTCAGACCCCCCGGGGGAGGCCTACGAGCAGTACTTC
CASSSDPPGEAYEQYF
>.|once|TRBV27|TRBJ2-1
TGTGCCAGCAGCCGGGACGACCCCTCCTACAATGAGCAGTTCTTC
CASSRDDPSYNEQFF
>TRBD2|.|TRBV5-1|TRBJ2-1
TGCGCCAGCAGGCCCGGGGATAGCGGGAGGGGATGGGTTTACAATGAGCAGTTCTTC
CASRPGDSGRGWVYNEQFF
>.|.|TRBV2|TRBJ1-4
TGTGCCAGCCTCGTCAGAGGGGCAACTAATGAAAAACTGTTTTTT
CASLVRGATNEKLFF
>.|.|TRBV7-6|TRBJ1-1
TGTGCCAGCAGCGTCTTGAACACTGAAGCTTTCTTT
CASSVLNTEAFF
>.|.|TRBV2|TRBJ1-5
TGTGCCAGCAGTGTTTGGAGGGGTAACCAGCCCCAGCATTTT
CASSVWRGNQPQHF
>TRBD1|.|TRBV9|TRBJ2-7
TGTGCCAGCAGCGTAGCTAAGGGACAGGGCTACGAGCAGTACTTC
CASSVAKGQGYEQYF
>TRBD2|.|TRBV27|TRBJ2-7
TGTGCCAGCCTTGGACTAGCGGGAGAGGGGTACTTC
CASLGLAGEGYF
>.|.|TRBV5-6|TRBJ2-7
TGTGCCAGCAGTTATAATGACGCGCGAGGGGGGTTCGGCGAGCAGTACTTC
CASSYNDARGGFGEQYF
>.|.|TRBV7-2|TRBJ2-2
TGTGCCAGCAGCTCAACCAGGGGCGGGGAGCTGTTTTTT
CASSSTRGGELFF
>.|.|TRBV7-9|TRBJ2-7
TGTGCCAGCAGCTTAGGTCCATCCTACGAGCAGTACTTC
CASSLGPSYEQYF
>.|.|TRBV29-1|TRBJ2-1
TGCAGCGTGAAAAGCGACAACTTTAATGAGCAGTTCTTC
CSVKSDNFNEQFF
>TRBD2|.|TRBV7-9|TRBJ2-7
TGTGCCAGCAGCTCGGGACTAGCGAAACTCTTCTACGAGCAGTACTTC
CASSSGLAKLFYEQYF
>.|.|TRBV5-6|TRBJ2-7
TGTGCCAGCAGGTGGGGGCTTGCGCCCTCCTACGAGCAGTACTTC
CASRWGLAPSYEQYF
>TRBD2|.|TRBV27|TRBJ2-7
TGTGCCAGCAGAAAGCTAGCGGGGTCCTACGAGCAGTACTTC
CASRKLAGSYEQYF
>.|.|TRBV4-1|TRBJ2-5
TGCGCCAGCAGCCAAGTACGGGAGCGAGAGACCCAGTACTTC
CASSQVRERETQYF
>TRBD2|.|TRBV13|TRBJ2-3
TGTGCCAGCAGCCTCCAGACTAGCGGGACTGTTTCAGATACGCAGTATTTT
CASSLQTSGTVSDTQYF
>TRBD1|.|TRBV2|TRBJ2-3
TGTGCCAGCACCGGGACAGGGCACGATACGCAGTATTTT
CASTGTGHDTQYF
>.|.|TRBV6-5|TRBJ1-1
TGTGCCAGCAGTCCTGGCAGGGTCCATAAAGCTTTCTTT
CASSPGRVHKAFF
>TRBD2|.|TRBV15|TRBJ2-3
TGTGCCACCAGCTCCCGAACGGGAGGACCCACAGATACGCAGTATTTT
CATSSRTGGPTDTQYF
>.|.|TRBV7-9|TRBJ2-3
TGTGCCAGCAGCTTATTGTTCCTTGGCTCAAAACAGTATTTT
CASSLLFLGSKQYF
>.|.|TRBV9|TRBJ2-7
TGTGCCAGCAGCGTAGACTCCTTCTACGAGCAGTACTTC
CASSVDSFYEQYF
>.|.|TRBV10-2|TRBJ1-1
TGCGCCAGCAGTGGGTATGGGGCTGAAGCTTTCTTT
CASSGYGAEAFF
>.|once|TRBV5-6|TRBJ2-7
TGTGCCAGCAGCCTGTGGGGATACGAGCAGTACTTC
CASSLWGYEQYF
>.|.|TRBV29-1|TRBJ2-3
TGCAGCGCCATTGTTATAGCGGCCCGGGATACGCAGTATTTT
CSAIVIAARDTQYF
>TRBD2|once|TRBV28|TRBJ2-2
TGTGCCAGCAGTGTTTTGGGCCGGGAGGCTTACAACACCGGGGAGCTGTTTTTT
CASSVLGREAYNTGELFF
>.|.|TRBV12-2|TRBJ2-7
TGTGCAAGTCGTTCGGGGGAAGTGTCCTCCTACGAGCAGTACTTC
CASRSGEVSSYEQYF
>.|.|TRBV5-1|TRBJ1-1
TGCGCCAGCAGCTTGGTCGGAGGGGAGGACACTGAAGCTTTCTTT
CASSLVGGEDTEAFF
>.|.|TRBV27|TRBJ2-6
TGTGCCAGCAGTTTGGGGCAGGGTTACTCTGGGGCCAACGTCCTGACTTTC
CASSLGQGYSGANVLTF
>TRBD1|.|TRBV28|TRBJ2-5
TGTGCCAGCAGTTGGACAGGGGGACGTGGGACCCAGTACTTC
CASSWTGGRGTQYF
>.|.|TRBV27|TRBJ1-4
TGTGCCAGCAGTTTATCGATACGGGGTAATGAAAAACTGTTTTTT
CASSLSIRGNEKLFF
>.|.|TRBV2|TRBJ2-3
TGTGCCAGCAGTGAATGGACGGGGAGCACAGATACGCAGTATTTT
CASSEWTGSTDTQYF
>.|.|TRBV29-1|TRBJ2-1
TGCAGCGTTGGTAGTCTCAATGAGCAGTTCTTC
CSVGSLNEQFF